The rows below give T cell receptor beta chains drawn from one sample of a study of identical twins. TCRdb itself ran the 5' RACE reads through MiXCR, one entry per CDR3 protein. In the table there are 200,000 to 250,000 distinct CDR3 sequences, approximately 7% of which are singletons. Another study also made use of these data, one on yellow fever vaccine responses in identical twins.

The sequenced sample was memory (CD45RO+) T cells sorted from blood. The receptors were gathered from a woman under 30 in good health. CDR3s include the opening cysteine and the closing phenylalanine or tryptophan. A D gene is named only where the DNA matches it firmly. Part of the rows lack a size; the others show once, few, many or a class for expanded clones.

NA	TRBJ2-1	12	TRBV19	TRBD2	CASSGRYNEQFF	TGTGCCAGTAGCGGGAGGTACAATGAGCAGTTCTTC
NA	TRBJ2-1	15	TRBV3-1	TRBD2	CACSHMRGSGNEQFF	TGTGCCTGCAGCCATATGCGCGGGAGCGGCAATGAGCAGTTCTTC
few	TRBJ2-7	12	TRBV29-1	NA	CSVQGMGYEQYF	TGCAGCGTTCAGGGGATGGGCTACGAGCAGTACTTC
few	TRBJ2-7	15	TRBV7-9	NA	CASSGRDSLSYEQYF	TGTGCCAGCAGCGGGCGGGACAGCCTCTCCTACGAGCAGTACTTC
few	TRBJ2-1	17	TRBV9	TRBD2	CASSPRGLREAYNEQFF	TGTGCCAGCAGCCCCCGGGGATTGCGGGAGGCATACAATGAGCAGTTCTTC
once	TRBJ2-3	17	TRBV5-1	NA	CATSWGTTERSTDTQYF	TGCGCCACCAGCTGGGGGACGACAGAGCGGAGCACAGATACGCAGTATTTT
many	TRBJ1-3	14	TRBV12-3/TRBV12-4	NA	CASSSKRPGNTIYF	TGTGCCAGCAGTTCCAAGAGGCCTGGAAACACCATATATTTT
NA	TRBJ2-5	14	TRBV7-2	NA	CASSLAGGKETQYF	TGTGCCAGCAGCTTAGCGGGGGGTAAAGAGACCCAGTACTTC
few	TRBJ2-7	12	TRBV12-3/TRBV12-4	NA	CASSIDGYEQYF	TGTGCCAGCAGCATAGACGGCTACGAGCAGTACTTC
few	TRBJ2-5	16	TRBV4-1	TRBD1	CASRLGQGSHQETQYF	TGCGCCAGCAGACTTGGACAGGGTTCTCATCAAGAGACCCAGTACTTC
NA	TRBJ2-1	14	TRBV11-1	NA	CASSLFPSDNEQFF	TGTGCCAGCAGCTTATTCCCTAGCGACAATGAGCAGTTCTTC
few	TRBJ2-5	15	TRBV5-1	TRBD2	CASSTGLVGGETQYF	TGCGCCAGCAGCACGGGACTAGTGGGAGGGGAGACCCAGTACTTC
few	TRBJ2-4	17	TRBV20-1	NA	CSAIALAEQVGQNIQYF	TGCAGTGCTATCGCGTTGGCAGAACAGGTGGGGCAAAACATTCAGTACTTC
many	TRBJ2-3	12	TRBV12-3/TRBV12-4	NA	CASSLVAPVGYF	TGTGCCAGCAGTTTAGTCGCTCCTGTTGGGTATTTT
many	TRBJ1-5	14	TRBV20-1	NA	CSATLWVFNQPQHF	TGCAGTGCCACGCTTTGGGTGTTCAATCAGCCCCAGCATTTT
many	TRBJ2-3	15	TRBV5-1	NA	CASSLDGRPTDTQYF	TGCGCCAGCAGCTTGGATGGTAGGCCCACAGATACGCAGTATTTT